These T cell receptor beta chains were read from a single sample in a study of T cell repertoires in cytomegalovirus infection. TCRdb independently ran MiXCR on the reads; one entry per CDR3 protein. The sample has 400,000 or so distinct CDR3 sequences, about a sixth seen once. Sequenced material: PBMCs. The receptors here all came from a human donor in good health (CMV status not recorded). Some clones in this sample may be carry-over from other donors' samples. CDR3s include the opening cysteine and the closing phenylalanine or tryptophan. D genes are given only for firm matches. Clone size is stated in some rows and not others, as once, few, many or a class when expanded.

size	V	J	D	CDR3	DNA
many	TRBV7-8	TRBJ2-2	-	CASSLSRRNTGELFF	TGTGCCAGCAGCTTGTCACGACGGAACACCGGGGAGCTGTTTTTT
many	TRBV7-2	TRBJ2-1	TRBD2	CASKQRGPYNEQFF	TGTGCCAGCAAGCAGCGGGGGCCCTACAATGAGCAGTTCTTC
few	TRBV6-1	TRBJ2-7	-	CASSRGLSYEQYF	TGTGCCAGCAGTCGCGGACTGAGCTACGAGCAGTACTTC
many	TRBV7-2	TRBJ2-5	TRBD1	CASSLRQGRETQYF	TGTGCCAGCAGCTTGAGACAGGGTCGGGAGACCCAGTACTTC
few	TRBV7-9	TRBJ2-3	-	CASSLYDRDFTDTQYF	TGTGCCAGCAGCTTATACGACAGAGACTTCACAGATACGCAGTATTTT
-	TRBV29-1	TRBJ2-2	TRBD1	CSALSGTGVDTGELFF	TGCAGCGCCCTATCCGGGACAGGGGTGGACACCGGGGAGCTGTTTTTT
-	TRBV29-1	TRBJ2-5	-	CSVEGGRDSQETQYF	TGCAGCGTCGAGGGGGGCCGGGACTCCCAAGAGACCCAGTACTTC
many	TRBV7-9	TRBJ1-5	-	CASSLTAEQPQHF	TGTGCCAGCAGCTTGACCGCAGAACAGCCCCAGCATTTT
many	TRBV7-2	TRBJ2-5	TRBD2	CASSAIAGTSVSRETQYF	TGTGCCAGCAGCGCGATTGCCGGGACTAGCGTGAGCAGGGAGACCCAGTACTTC
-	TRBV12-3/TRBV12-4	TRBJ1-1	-	CASSLQAEGTEAFF	TGTGCCAGCAGTTTACAGGCCGAGGGCACTGAAGCTTTCTTT
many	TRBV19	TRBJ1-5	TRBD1	CASSMVWTGGSFSNQPQHF	TGTGCCAGTAGTATGGTGTGGACAGGGGGCAGTTTTAGCAATCAGCCCCAGCATTTT
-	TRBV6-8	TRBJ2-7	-	CASSFDPGEQYF	TGTGCCAGCAGTTTCGACCCCGGCGAGCAGTACTTC
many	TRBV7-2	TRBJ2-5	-	CASSQRLGSETQYF	TGTGCCAGCAGCCAACGCCTAGGCTCGGAGACCCAGTACTTC
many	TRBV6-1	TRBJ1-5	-	CASRRQPNQPQHF	TGTGCCAGCAGGAGACAGCCCAATCAGCCCCAGCATTTT
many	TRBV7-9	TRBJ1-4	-	CASRSSLRGRNEKLFF	TGTGCCAGCAGAAGCTCTCTACGGGGGAGGAATGAAAAACTGTTTTTT
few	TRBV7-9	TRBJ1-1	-	CASSPPGGTPNTEAFF	TGTGCCAGCAGCCCGCCCGGCGGTACCCCGAACACTGAAGCTTTCTTT
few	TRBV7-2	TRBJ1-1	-	CASSLRGSYVDLNTEAFF	TGTGCCAGCAGCTTAAGAGGCTCGTATGTGGACTTAAACACTGAAGCTTTCTTT
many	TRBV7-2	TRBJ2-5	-	CASSAGTIFQETQYF	TGTGCCAGCAGCGCCGGGACAATATTCCAAGAGACCCAGTACTTC
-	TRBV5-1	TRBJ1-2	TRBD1	CASSLGTGGYTF	TGCGCCAGCAGCTTGGGGACAGGTGGCTACACCTTC
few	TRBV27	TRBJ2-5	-	CASSWGAGGQQETQYF	TGTGCCAGCAGTTGGGGGGCCGGCGGGCAGCAAGAGACCCAGTACTTC
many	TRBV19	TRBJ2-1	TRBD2	CASSITSGRAYGEQFF	TGTGCCAGTAGTATCACTAGCGGGAGGGCATATGGAGAGCAGTTCTTC
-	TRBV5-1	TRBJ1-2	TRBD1	CASSLVGQGLRGYTF	TGCGCCAGCAGCTTGGTAGGACAGGGTTTGCGTGGCTACACCTTC
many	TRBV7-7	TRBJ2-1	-	CASSLGHASGQFF	TGTGCCAGCAGCTTAGGGCACGCCTCAGGGCAGTTCTTC
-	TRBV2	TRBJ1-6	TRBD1	CASSETGDNSPLHF	TGTGCCAGCAGTGAAACAGGGGACAATTCACCCCTCCACTTT
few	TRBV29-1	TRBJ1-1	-	CSVSGGGTEAFF	TGCAGCGTTTCGGGTGGTGGCACTGAAGCTTTCTTT
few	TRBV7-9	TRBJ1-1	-	CASSLAREDTEAFF	TGTGCCAGCAGCTTAGCGCGAGAAGACACTGAAGCTTTCTTT
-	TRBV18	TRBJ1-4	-	CASSRSGTLEKLFF	TGTGCCAGCTCACGATCCGGGACGCTAGAAAAACTGTTTTTT
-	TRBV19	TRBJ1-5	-	CASSISLSPVQPQHF	TGTGCCAGTAGTATTTCCCTCTCGCCCGTCCAGCCCCAGCATTTT
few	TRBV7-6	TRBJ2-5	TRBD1	CASSLTGPETQYF	TGTGCCAGCAGCCTGACAGGGCCCGAGACCCAGTACTTC
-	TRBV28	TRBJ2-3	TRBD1	CASRSQGAADTQYF	TGTGCCAGCCGTTCGCAGGGGGCTGCAGATACGCAGTATTTT
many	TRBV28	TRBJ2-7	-	CASSFSQGSYEQYF	TGTGCCAGCAGTTTCTCACAGGGCTCCTACGAGCAGTACTTC
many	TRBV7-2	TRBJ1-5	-	CASSFPSQPQHF	TGTGCCAGCAGCTTCCCGAGTCAGCCCCAGCATTTT
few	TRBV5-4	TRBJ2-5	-	CASSLEGHGETQYF	TGTGCCAGCAGCTTGGAGGGACACGGGGAGACCCAGTACTTC